The 10 T cell receptor beta chains listed next were all sequenced from one sample in a study of PD-1 and CTLA-4 blockade in melanoma. Measured with immunoSEQ multiplex PCR; TCRdb has only the in-frame clones, and not every one. The repertoire holds almost 30,000 clones, with roughly nine tenths as singletons. Specimen: CD8+ T cells from peripheral blood, collected before anti-PD-1 treatment. Source of these receptors: a human donor with melanoma.

Worth noting for this clone: Other nucleotide sequences in the sample specify the same CDR3. The chain carries TRBV27 and TRBJ2-7; tentative D call: TRBD2 (5 bases). Germline CDR1 reads MNHEY; CDR2 reads SMNVEV (reference sequence). CDR3 size: 13 residues. V dropped 5 bases and J dropped 1 base, with 9 bases sitting between them. The CDR3 spells CASSLGKSYEQYF. CDR3 nucleotide sequence: TGTGCCAGCAGTCTCGGGAAGTCCTACGAGCAGTACTTC.

The chain uses TRBV3-1 (or the pseudogene TRBV3-2) and TRBJ2-4, with 10 bases lining up with TRBD1. The V segment lost 3 bases and the J segment 4 bases; nucleotides outside the gene matches: 3. This CDR3 region has 15 residues. Germline V gives CDR1 LGHDT, CDR2 YNNKEL (reference sequence). DNA for the CDR3: TGTGCCAGCAGCCACGGGACAGGGGTTAAAAACATTCAGTACTTC. It translates to CASSHGTGVKNIQYF.

CDR3 DNA: TGTGCCAGCAGTGGCCGCCAAGGGCGGATCCAAGAGACCCAGTACTTC. Translation gives CASSGRQGRIQETQYF. The chain joins TRBV27 to TRBJ2-5; D is unresolved. CDR3 length: 16 amino acids. Germline values: CDR1 MNHEY, CDR2 SMNVEV (reference sequence). The V end was cut by 5 bases, the J end by 1 base, with 17 bases between.

V and J are TRBV25-1 and TRBJ2-7; tentatively, D is TRBD2 (7 bases). Germline CDR1 MGHDK, CDR2 SYGVNS. The V gene lost 3 bases and the J gene lost 3 bases, with 12 bases spanning the gap. There are 14 residues in the CDR3. In nucleotides, the CDR3 is TGTGCCAGCAGTGATGGGGGGGCGATCTACGAGCAGTACTTC. Residues: CASSDGGAIYEQYF.

This clone was picked up a small number of times. This chain uses TRBV7-9 with TRBJ1-1; 9 bases line up with TRBD1. The CDR3 length is 14 residues. The germline CDR1 and CDR2 sequences are SEHNR and FQNEAQ (reference sequence). Trimming removed 1 base from V and 4 bases from J; junction bases left unmatched: 1. The CDR3 sequence: CASSLGTGVTEAFF. CDR3 DNA sequence: TGTGCCAGCAGCTTAGGGACAGGGGTCACTGAAGCTTTCTTT.

The chain carries TRBV19 and TRBJ2-7; 10 positions match TRBD1. CDR1 is LNHDA, CDR2 SQIVND, per germline (reference sequence). The V segment lost 5 bases and the J segment 3 bases; nucleotides outside the gene matches: 7. CDR3 length: 15 residues. CDR3 sequence (DNA): TGTGCCAGTAGTCCGTGGGACAGGGGAAACTACGAGCAGTACTTC. This sequence encodes CASSPWDRGNYEQYF.

This chain connects TRBV7-9 to TRBJ2-7, with 7 nucleotides matching TRBD1. Trimming took 4 bases from V and 3 from J; bases not matched to a gene: 6. The length of the CDR3 is 14 residues. CDR1 and CDR2 (germline): SEHNR, FQNEAQ (reference sequence). The CDR3 DNA follows: TGTGCCAGCAGCTCAGACGGGACAGTCTACGAGCAGTACTTC. This gives the protein CASSSDGTVYEQYF.

CDR3: CASSLPGDEQYF. The CDR3 DNA is TGTGCCAGCTCCCTCCCCGGGGACGAGCAGTACTTC. V and J are TRBV18 and TRBJ2-7, with D possibly being TRBD2 (5 bases). The ends were cut back, 6 bases at V and 5 bases at J, with 11 bases in the middle. The germline V gene has CDR1 KGHSH and CDR2 LQKENI. The CDR3 consists of 12 residues.

V and J are TRBV7-3 and TRBJ1-1; D is uncertain. The CDR3 is made up of 13 amino acids. Looked up from germline, CDR1 is SGHTA and CDR2 is FQGTGA. Trimming shortened V by 4 bases and J by 1 base, and 7 bases separated the two germline ends. This CDR3 is CASSYHGNTEAFF. The CDR3 nucleotides are TGTGCCAGCAGCTACCACGGGAACACTGAAGCTTTCTTT.

The chain recombines TRBV19 with TRBJ1-5; the match to TRBD1 covers 7 bases. This CDR3 spans 11 amino acids. From germline, CDR1 is LNHDA and CDR2 SQIVND (reference sequence). In DNA form, the CDR3 reads TGTGCTACAGGGGTGCGTCAGCCCCAGCATTTT. This encodes CATGVRQPQHF.